This TCR beta chain was observed in a study of blood T cell repertoires in COVID-19. In the original processing: Reference gene primer amplification yielded estimated nucleated cell counts. Repertoires were generated with immunoSEQ multiplex PCR, while TCRdb's copy carries only in-frame clones and drops some. V and J calls plus clone size are reproduced from that table; the DNA served to infer D and trimming. The repertoire holds about 150,000 clones, with around 91% as singletons. V was pared by 4 bases and J by 3 bases, with 10 bases of the junction left unmatched. CDR3 length equals 18 residues. The sequenced material came from peripheral blood. The V gene is TRBV23-1, the J gene TRBJ2-2, with 11 bases matching TRBD1. TRBV23-1 is known as an ORF, though its function is uncertain. The sequence was obtained from a woman aged 40 to 49 with acute or convalescent COVID-19. The CDR3 protein is CASSPKEDRGLDTGELFF. The CDR3 bases are TGCGCCAGCAGTCCAAAAGAGGACAGGGGGCTTGACACCGGGGAGCTGTTTTTT.